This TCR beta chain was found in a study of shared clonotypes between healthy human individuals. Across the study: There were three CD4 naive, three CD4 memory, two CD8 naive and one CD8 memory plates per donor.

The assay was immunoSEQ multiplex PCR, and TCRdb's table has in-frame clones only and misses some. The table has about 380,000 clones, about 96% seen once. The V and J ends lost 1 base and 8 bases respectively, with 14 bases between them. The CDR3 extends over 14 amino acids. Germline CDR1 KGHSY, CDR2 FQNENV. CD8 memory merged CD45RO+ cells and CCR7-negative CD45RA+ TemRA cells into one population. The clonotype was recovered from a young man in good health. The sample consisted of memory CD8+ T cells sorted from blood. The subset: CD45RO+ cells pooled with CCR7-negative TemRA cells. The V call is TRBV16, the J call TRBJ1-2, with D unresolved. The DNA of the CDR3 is TGTGCCAGCAGCCAATGGAGTTCCCTGAGGGGCTACACCTTC. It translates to CASSQWSSLRGYTF.